This TCR beta chain derives from a study of cytomegalovirus exposure and HLA in healthy donors. Trimming shortened V by 2 bases and J by 0 bases, and 18 bases separated the two germline ends. Germline lookup yields CDR1 LNHDA and CDR2 SQIVND (reference sequence). The length of the CDR3 is 18 residues. Amplification used 60 Vbeta primers and 13 Jbeta primers. Assay: immunoSEQ multiplex PCR; the TCRdb copy retains only in-frame clones and omits some. The sample consists of about 160,000 clones, more than 60% of them appearing once. The sample was PBMCs. This sequence originates from a man between 35 and 55 years old in good health and CMV-seronegative. The chain combines TRBV19 with TRBJ2-3; D may be TRBD2 (6 bases). The DNA for the CDR3 is TGTGCCAGTAGTATATTGATCGCGGCGGGAACTAGCACAGATACGCAGTATTTT. Its protein product is CASSILIAAGTSTDTQYF.